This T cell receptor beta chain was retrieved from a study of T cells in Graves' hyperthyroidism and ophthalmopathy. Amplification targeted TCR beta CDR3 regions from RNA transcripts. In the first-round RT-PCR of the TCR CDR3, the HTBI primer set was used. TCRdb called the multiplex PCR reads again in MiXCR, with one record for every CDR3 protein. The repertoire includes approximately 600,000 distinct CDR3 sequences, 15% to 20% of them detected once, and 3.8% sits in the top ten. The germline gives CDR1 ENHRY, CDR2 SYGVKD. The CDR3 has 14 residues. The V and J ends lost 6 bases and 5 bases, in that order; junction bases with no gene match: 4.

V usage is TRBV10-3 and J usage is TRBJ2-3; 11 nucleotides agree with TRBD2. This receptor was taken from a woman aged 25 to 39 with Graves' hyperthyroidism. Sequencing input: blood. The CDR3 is CAIRKTSGIDTQYF. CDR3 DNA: TGTGCCATCAGGAAGACTAGCGGGATAGATACGCAGTATTTT.